Shown below are 15 T cell receptor beta chains from a single sample sequenced in a study of blood T cell repertoires in COVID-19. The data were produced by immunoSEQ multiplex PCR, yet TCRdb's version contains in-frame clones alone and is incomplete. The top ten clones hold over 1% of a sample with hundreds of thousands of clones, around 87% of them seen once. The material sequenced was peripheral blood. The receptor set was obtained from a man between 65 and 85 years old with acute or convalescent COVID-19.

This rearrangement joins TRBV10-3 to TRBJ2-5; possibly TRBD2 for D (5 bases). Germline V gives CDR1 ENHRY, CDR2 SYGVKD. The CDR3 totals 16 residues. The ends were cut back, 3 bases at V and 0 bases at J, with 14 bases in the middle. The CDR3 sequence is CAISDGSTGNQETQYF. The CDR3, as DNA: TGTGCCATCAGTGACGGGTCAACCGGGAACCAAGAGACCCAGTACTTC.

This clone has a handful of counts. The chain combines TRBV6-6 with TRBJ1-4, with TRBD1 as a possible D gene (6 bases). Trimming took 6 bases from V and 0 from J, leaving 14 bases between them. CDR3 size: 16 residues. Germline values: CDR1 MNHNY, CDR2 SVGAGI (reference sequence). The CDR3 loop reads CASRRTVSATNEKLFF. The CDR3 nucleotides are TGTGCCAGCAGAAGGACAGTAAGCGCAACTAATGAAAAACTGTTTTTT.

The rearrangement joins TRBV6-5 to TRBJ1-1, with 9 bases identical to TRBD1. Germline CDR1 MNHEY, CDR2 SVGAGI. The junction had 7 bases not matched to a gene; V was cut back by 4 bases and J by 1 base. This CDR3 contains 16 residues. The CDR3 loop is CASSWGQGITNTEAFF. CDR3 bases: TGTGCCAGCAGTTGGGGACAGGGAATTACGAACACTGAAGCTTTCTTT.

The sample holds one count of this clone. The CDR3 protein is CASSPPGRGLYEQYF. The CDR3 nucleotides are TGTGCCAGCTCACCACCGGGCAGGGGGCTCTACGAGCAGTACTTC. This sequence joins TRBV18 and TRBJ2-7; TRBD1 agrees at 8 bases. Germline values: CDR1 KGHSH, CDR2 LQKENI. CDR3 length: 15 amino acids. V trimming: 0 bases; J trimming: 3 bases; junction bases outside the gene matches: 4.

Only one count was recorded for this clone. The J gene is TRBJ2-1, the V gene TRBV20-1; TRBD2 aligns across 12 bases. Germline V gives CDR1 DFQATT, CDR2 SNEGSKA (reference sequence). The CDR3 runs 16 residues. Trimming cost V 3 bases and J 7 bases; bases outside gene matches: 10. The CDR3: CSASGASGRAENEQFF. CDR3 coding DNA: TGCAGTGCTAGTGGGGCTAGCGGGAGGGCCGAGAATGAGCAGTTCTTC.

The genes are TRBV10-3 and TRBJ2-5; 9 nucleotides align to TRBD1. Per the germline V gene, CDR1 is ENHRY and CDR2 is SYGVKD. The CDR3 runs to 19 residues. The J segment lost 4 bases and the V segment lost 0 bases, leaving 15 bases of the junction unmatched. The CDR3 is CAISESGEGTGTPLETQYF. In DNA form, the CDR3 reads TGTGCCATCAGTGAGTCCGGAGAGGGGACAGGGACCCCTCTAGAGACCCAGTACTTC.

The rearrangement uses TRBV7-2 and TRBJ1-2; D gene uncertain. V lost 2 bases and J 4 bases, leaving 11 bases between the germline ends. The CDR3 is made up of 14 amino acids. Germline-derived CDR1 and CDR2 are SGHTA and FQGNSA. The CDR3 here is CASSLSWESYGYTF. The CDR3 nucleotides are TGTGCCAGCAGCTTAAGTTGGGAGTCCTATGGCTACACCTTC.

The chain joins TRBV10-3 to TRBJ2-7; 11 bases fit TRBD1. J lost 4 bases, V lost 3 bases, and 5 bases had no gene match. The CDR3 contains 15 residues. Germline CDR1 ENHRY, CDR2 SYGVKD. The CDR3 nucleotides read TGTGCCATCAGTGAACGGACAGGGGGCGGTTACGAGCAGTACTTC. Protein product: CAISERTGGGYEQYF.

Concerning this clone: One end of the junction does not line up with germline, which may come from a read error. This chain joins TRBV7-2 and TRBJ2-7; D assignment may be TRBD1 or TRBD2 (6 bases each). CDR1 and CDR2 from the germline V gene are SGHTA and FQGNSA. This CDR3 has 14 amino acids. As DNA, the CDR3 is TGTGCCAGCAGGTTAGGAGGGGGTTCGAACGAGCAGTACTTC. This codes for CASRLGGGSNEQYF.

The gene calls are TRBV6-6 and TRBJ2-2; 11 nucleotides agree with TRBD2. Germline V gene lookup returns CDR1 MNHNY and CDR2 SVGAGI (reference sequence). The CDR3 covers 11 residues. The CDR3 region is CSTSGGGELFF. In DNA, the CDR3 is TGTTCAACTAGCGGGGGCGGGGAGCTGTTTTTT.

The chain recombines TRBV5-1 with TRBJ2-7, with TRBD2 matching over 7 bases. Germline V gene data show CDR1 as SGHRS and CDR2 as YFSETQ. The CDR3 totals 14 residues. V gave up 2 bases and J gave up 0 bases; unmatched junction bases: 2. The CDR3 DNA sequence: TGCGCCAGCAGCTTCGGGGGGAGCTCCTACGAGCAGTACTTC. Its protein is CASSFGGSSYEQYF.

This clone is a singleton in its sample. V is TRBV7-2 and J is TRBJ2-3; 12 nucleotides align to TRBD2. The CDR3 totals 17 residues. CDR1 and CDR2 (germline): SGHTA, FQGNSA. Trimming took 2 bases from V and 2 from J; bases not matched to a gene: 5. The CDR3 loop is CASSLTRTSGVTDTQYF. The CDR3 nucleotides are TGTGCCAGCAGCTTAACCCGGACTAGCGGGGTCACAGATACGCAGTATTTT.

This chain joins TRBV7-2 and TRBJ2-1, with D unclear. Per germline, CDR1 SGHTA and CDR2 FQGNSA. CDR3 length: 15 residues. Trimming cost V 0 bases and J 8 bases, with 14 bases left between them. The CDR3 nucleotides are TGTGCCAGCAGCTTAGCAGGTAGCAAGAGCGATGAGCAGTTCTTC. Its protein product is CASSLAGSKSDEQFF.

V gene TRBV4-2 combines with J gene TRBJ1-1, with no clear D. Germline CDR1 reads LGHNA; CDR2 reads YNFKEQ. This CDR3 contains 15 residues. V lost 1 base to trimming and J lost 3 bases, with 12 bases between them. The CDR3 loop reads CASSQVFSGYTEAFF. In nucleotides, the CDR3 is TGTGCCAGCAGCCAAGTCTTTTCCGGTTACACTGAAGCTTTCTTT.

This sequence joins TRBV5-1 and TRBJ2-3, with D possibly being TRBD1 (6 bases). CDR3 length: 16 amino acids. Trimming took off 4 bases at V and 0 bases at J, with 15 bases between the two ends. CDR1 is SGHRS, CDR2 YFSETQ, per germline. CDR3 DNA sequence: TGCGCCAGCAGCCCTGGGACATCCACTAGCACAGATACGCAGTATTTT. Protein sequence: CASSPGTSTSTDTQYF.